This TCR beta chain is drawn from a study of blood T cell repertoires in COVID-19. Study background: From T cells, B-cell-depleted T cells, or PBMCs came the material, which was cDNA or gDNA.

Original handling: Amplification from reference gene primers served as the basis for estimated nucleated cell counts. This table comes from immunoSEQ multiplex PCR, and its TCRdb copy is limited to in-frame clones, with some not included. V, J and clone size are taken as reported in that table, and D and trimming were inferred from the DNA itself. This sample yields approximately 180,000 clones, of which over 75% are seen a single time; 3% to 4% belongs to the top ten. Sequenced material: peripheral blood. The sequence was collected from a man aged 55 to 70 with acute or convalescent COVID-19.

The CDR3 sequence is CASSLVQGMYTGELFF. The CDR3 nucleotides are TGCGCCAGCAGCTTGGTGCAGGGGATGTACACCGGGGAGCTGTTTTTT. The V call is TRBV5-1, the J call TRBJ2-2, with D perhaps matching TRBD1 (6 bases). Per the germline V gene, CDR1 is SGHRS and CDR2 is YFSETQ. V was cut by 0 bases and J by 3 bases, with 12 bases left in between. The CDR3 covers 16 residues.